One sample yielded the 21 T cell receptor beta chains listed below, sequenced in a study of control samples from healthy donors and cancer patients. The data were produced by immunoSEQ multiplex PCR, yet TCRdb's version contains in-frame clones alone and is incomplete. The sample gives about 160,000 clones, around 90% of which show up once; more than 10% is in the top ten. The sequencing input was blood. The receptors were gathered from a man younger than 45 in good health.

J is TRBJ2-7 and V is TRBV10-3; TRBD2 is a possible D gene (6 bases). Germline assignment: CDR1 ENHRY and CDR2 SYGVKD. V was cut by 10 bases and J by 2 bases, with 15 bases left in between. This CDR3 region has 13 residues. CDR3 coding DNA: TGTGCCAGCCAGAGCGGAGGGGCCTACGAGCAGTACTTC. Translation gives CASQSGGAYEQYF.

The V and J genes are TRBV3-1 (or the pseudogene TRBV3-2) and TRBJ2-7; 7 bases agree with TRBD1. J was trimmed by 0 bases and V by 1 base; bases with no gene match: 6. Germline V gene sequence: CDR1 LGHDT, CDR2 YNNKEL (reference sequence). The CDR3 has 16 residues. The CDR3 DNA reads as TGTGCCAGCAGCCAAGGGGCAGGGACAGCCTCCTACGAGCAGTACTTC. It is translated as CASSQGAGTASYEQYF.

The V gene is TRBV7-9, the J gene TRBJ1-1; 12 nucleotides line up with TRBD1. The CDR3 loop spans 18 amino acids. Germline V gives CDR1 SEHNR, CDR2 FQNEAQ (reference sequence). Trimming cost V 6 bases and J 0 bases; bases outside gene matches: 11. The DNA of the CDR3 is TGTGCCAGCAGTCGGGACAGGGGGCCTCCGCCAGTGAACACTGAAGCTTTCTTT. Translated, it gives CASSRDRGPPPVNTEAFF.

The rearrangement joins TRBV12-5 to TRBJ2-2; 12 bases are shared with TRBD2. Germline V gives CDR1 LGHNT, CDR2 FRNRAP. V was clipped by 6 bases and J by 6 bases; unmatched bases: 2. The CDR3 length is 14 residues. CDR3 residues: CASGSSGGAGELFF. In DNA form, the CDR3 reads TGTGCTAGTGGCTCTAGCGGGGGGGCCGGGGAGCTGTTTTTT.

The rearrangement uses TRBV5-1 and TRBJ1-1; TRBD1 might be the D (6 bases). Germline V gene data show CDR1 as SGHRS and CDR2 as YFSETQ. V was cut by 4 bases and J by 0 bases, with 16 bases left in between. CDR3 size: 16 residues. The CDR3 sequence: CASSRAGGLMNTEAFF. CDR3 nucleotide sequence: TGCGCCAGCAGCCGTGCCGGGGGCCTCATGAACACTGAAGCTTTCTTT.

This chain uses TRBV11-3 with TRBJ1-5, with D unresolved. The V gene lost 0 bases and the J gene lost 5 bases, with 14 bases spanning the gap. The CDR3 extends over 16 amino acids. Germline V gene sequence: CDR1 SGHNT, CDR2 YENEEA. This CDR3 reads CASSLDRPHGDQPQHF. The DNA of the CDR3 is TGTGCCAGCAGCTTAGACAGGCCCCACGGGGATCAGCCCCAGCATTTT. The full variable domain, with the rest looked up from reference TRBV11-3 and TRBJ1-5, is EAGVVQSPRYKIIEKKQPVAFWCNPISGHNTLYWYLQNLGQGPELLIRYENEEAVDDSQLPKDRFSAERLKGVDSTLKIQPAELGDSAVYLCASSLDRPHGDQPQHFGDGTRLSIL.

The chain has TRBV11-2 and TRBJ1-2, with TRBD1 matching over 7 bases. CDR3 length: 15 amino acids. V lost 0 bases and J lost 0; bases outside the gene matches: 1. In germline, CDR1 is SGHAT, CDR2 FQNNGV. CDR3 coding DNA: TGTGCCAGCAGCTTAGAGACAGGGCCTAACTATGGCTACACCTTC. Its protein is CASSLETGPNYGYTF. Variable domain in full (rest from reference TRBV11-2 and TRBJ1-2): EAGVAQSPRYKIIEKRQSVAFWCNPISGHATLYWYQQILGQGPKLLIQFQNNGVVDDSQLPKDRFSAERLKGVDSTLKIQPAKLEDSAVYLCASSLETGPNYGYTFGSGTRLTVV.

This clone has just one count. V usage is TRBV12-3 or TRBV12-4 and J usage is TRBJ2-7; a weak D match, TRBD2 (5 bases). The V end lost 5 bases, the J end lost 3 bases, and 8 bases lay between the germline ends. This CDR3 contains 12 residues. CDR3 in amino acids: CASSISGYEQYF. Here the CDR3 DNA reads TGTGCCAGCAGTATCAGCGGCTACGAGCAGTACTTC.

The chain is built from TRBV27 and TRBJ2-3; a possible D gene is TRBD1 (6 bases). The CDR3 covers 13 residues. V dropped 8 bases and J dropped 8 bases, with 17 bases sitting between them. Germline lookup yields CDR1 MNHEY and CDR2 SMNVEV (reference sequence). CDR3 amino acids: CASGREGVLTQYF. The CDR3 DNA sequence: TGTGCCAGCGGGCGTGAGGGGGTCCTTACGCAGTATTTT.

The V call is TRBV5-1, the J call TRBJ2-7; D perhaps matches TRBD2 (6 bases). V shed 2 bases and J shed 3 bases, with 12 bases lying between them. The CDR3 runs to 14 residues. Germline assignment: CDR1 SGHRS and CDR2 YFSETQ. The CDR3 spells CASSFGTHYYEQYF. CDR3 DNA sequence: TGCGCCAGCAGCTTTGGGACTCACTACTACGAGCAGTACTTC. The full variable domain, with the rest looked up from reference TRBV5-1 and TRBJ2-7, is KAGVTQTPRYLIKTRGQQVTLSCSPISGHRSVSWYQQTPGQGLQFLFEYFSETQRNKGNFPGRFSGRQFSNSRSEMNVSTLELGDSALYLCASSFGTHYYEQYFGPGTRLTVT.

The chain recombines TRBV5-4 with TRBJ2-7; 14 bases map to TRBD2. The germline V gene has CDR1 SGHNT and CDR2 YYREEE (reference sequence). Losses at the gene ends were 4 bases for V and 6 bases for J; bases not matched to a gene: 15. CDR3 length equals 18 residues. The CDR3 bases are TGTGCCAGCAGCACGGGACTAGCGGGAGTTTTGTCTTCGGCCGAGCAGTACTTC. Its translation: CASSTGLAGVLSSAEQYF.

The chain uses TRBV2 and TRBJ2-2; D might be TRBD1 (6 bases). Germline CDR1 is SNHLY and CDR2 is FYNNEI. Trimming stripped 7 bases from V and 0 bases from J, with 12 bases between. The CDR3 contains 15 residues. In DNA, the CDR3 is TGTGCCAGCAAAACGGACAGCACGAACACCGGGGAGCTGTTTTTT. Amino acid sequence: CASKTDSTNTGELFF. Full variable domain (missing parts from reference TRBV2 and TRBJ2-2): EPEVTQTPSHQVTQMGQEVILRCVPISNHLYFYWYRQILGQKVEFLVSFYNNEISEKSEIFDDQFSVERPDGSNFTLKIRSTKLEDSAMYFCASKTDSTNTGELFFGEGSRLTVL.

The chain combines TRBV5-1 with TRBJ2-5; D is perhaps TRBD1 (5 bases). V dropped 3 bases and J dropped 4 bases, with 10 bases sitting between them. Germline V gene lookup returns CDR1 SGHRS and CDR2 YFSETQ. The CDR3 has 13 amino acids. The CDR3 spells CASSSQGRETQYF. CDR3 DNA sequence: TGCGCCAGCAGCTCTCAGGGTAGAGAGACCCAGTACTTC.

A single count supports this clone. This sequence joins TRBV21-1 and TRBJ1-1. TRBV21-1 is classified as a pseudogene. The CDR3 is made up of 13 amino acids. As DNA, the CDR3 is TGTGCCAGCAGCAAAGAAGGGTCCCTTGGGGCTTTCTTT. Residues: CASSKEGSLGAFF.

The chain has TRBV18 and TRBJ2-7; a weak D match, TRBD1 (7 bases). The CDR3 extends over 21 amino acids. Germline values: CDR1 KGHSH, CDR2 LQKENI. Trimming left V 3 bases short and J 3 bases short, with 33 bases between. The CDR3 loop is CASSPSLTGSDRRDSFYEQYF. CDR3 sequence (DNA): TGTGCCAGCTCACCGAGTCTGACAGGGAGCGACAGGCGGGACTCCTTCTACGAGCAGTACTTC.

As DNA, the CDR3 is TGTGCCAGCAGCCGCCAGGGACGGGATTCTGAAAAACTGTTTTTT. This encodes CASSRQGRDSEKLFF. The chain joins TRBV7-9 to TRBJ1-4; a weak D match, TRBD1 (5 bases). The V end lost 5 bases, the J end lost 7 bases, and 17 bases lay between the germline ends. CDR1 SEHNR and CDR2 FQNEAQ come from the germline V gene (reference sequence). CDR3 length: 15 amino acids. The variable domain in full, completed from reference TRBV7-9 and TRBJ1-4, reads DTGVSQNPRHKITKRGQNVTFRCDPISEHNRLYWYRQTLGQGPEFLTYFQNEAQLEKSRLLSDRFSAERPKGSFSTLEIQRTEQGDSAMYLCASSRQGRDSEKLFFGSGTQLSVL.

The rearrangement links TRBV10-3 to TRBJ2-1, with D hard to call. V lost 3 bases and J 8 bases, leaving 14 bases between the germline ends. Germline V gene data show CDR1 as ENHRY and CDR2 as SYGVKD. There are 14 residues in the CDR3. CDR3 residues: CAISDSPPSDEQFF. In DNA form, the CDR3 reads TGTGCCATCAGTGATTCTCCACCCAGCGATGAGCAGTTCTTC.

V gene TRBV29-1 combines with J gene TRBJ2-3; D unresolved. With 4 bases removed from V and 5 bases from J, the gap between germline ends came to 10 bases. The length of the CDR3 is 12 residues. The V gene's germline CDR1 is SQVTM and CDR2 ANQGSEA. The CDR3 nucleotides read TGCAGCGTTGTTTATTCTGGAGATACGCAGTATTTT. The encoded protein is CSVVYSGDTQYF.

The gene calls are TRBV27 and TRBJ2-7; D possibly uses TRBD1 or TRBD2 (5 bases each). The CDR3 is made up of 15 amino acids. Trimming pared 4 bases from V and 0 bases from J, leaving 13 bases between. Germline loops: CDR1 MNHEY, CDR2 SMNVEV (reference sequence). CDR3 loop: CASSWDGLSSYEQYF. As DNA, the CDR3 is TGTGCCAGCAGTTGGGACGGTTTAAGCTCCTACGAGCAGTACTTC.

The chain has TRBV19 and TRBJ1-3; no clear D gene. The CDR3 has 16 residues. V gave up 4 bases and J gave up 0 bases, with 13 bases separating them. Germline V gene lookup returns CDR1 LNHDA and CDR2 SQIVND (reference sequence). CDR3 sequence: CASSNAYSSSGNTIYF. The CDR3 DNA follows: TGTGCCAGTAGTAACGCCTACTCCAGCTCTGGAAACACCATATATTTT. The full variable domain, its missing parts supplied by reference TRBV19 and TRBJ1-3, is DGGITQSPKYLFRKEGQNVTLSCEQNLNHDAMYWYRQDPGQGLRLIYYSQIVNDFQKGDIAEGYSVSREKKESFPLTVTSAQKNPTAFYLCASSNAYSSSGNTIYFGEGSWLTVV.

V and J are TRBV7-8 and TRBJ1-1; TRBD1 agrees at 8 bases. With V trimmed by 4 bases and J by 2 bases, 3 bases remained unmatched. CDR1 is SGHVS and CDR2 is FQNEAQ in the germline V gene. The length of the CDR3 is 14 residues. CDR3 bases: TGTGCCAGCAGCTCCGGGACAGGTAACACTGAAGCTTTCTTT. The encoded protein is CASSSGTGNTEAFF.